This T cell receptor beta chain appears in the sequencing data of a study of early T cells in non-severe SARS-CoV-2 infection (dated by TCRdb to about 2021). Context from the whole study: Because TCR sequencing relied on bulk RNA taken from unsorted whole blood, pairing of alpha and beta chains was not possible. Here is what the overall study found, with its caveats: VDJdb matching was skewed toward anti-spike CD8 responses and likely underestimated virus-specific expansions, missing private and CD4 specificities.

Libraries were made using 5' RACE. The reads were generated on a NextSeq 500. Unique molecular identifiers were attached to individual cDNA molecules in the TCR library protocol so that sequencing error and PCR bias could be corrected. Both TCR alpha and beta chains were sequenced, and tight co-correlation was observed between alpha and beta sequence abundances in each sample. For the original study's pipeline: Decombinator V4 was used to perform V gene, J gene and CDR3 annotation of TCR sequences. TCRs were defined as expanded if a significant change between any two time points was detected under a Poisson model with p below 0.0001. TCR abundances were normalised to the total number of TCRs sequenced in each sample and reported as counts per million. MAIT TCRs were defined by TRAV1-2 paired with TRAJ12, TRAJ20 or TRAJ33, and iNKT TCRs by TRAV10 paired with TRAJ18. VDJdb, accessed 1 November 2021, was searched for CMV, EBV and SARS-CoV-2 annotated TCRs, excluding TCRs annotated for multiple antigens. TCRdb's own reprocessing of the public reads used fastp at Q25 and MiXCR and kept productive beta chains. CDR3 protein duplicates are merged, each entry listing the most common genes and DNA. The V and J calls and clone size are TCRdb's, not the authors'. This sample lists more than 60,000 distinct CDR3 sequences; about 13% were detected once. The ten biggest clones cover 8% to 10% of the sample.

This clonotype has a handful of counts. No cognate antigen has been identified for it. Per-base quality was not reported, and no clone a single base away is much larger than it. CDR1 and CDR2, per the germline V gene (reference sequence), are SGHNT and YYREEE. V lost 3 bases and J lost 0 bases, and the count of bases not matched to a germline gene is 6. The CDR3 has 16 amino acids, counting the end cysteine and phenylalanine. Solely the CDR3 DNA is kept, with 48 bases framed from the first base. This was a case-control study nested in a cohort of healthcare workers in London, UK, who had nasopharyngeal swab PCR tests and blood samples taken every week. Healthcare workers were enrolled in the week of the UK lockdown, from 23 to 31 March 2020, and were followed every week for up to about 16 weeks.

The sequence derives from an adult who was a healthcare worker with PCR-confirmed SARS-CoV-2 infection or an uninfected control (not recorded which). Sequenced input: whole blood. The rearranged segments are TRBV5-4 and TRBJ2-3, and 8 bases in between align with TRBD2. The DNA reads TGTGCCAGCAGCTCCCAGACTAGCGTTAGCACAGATACGCAGTATTTT. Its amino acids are CASSSQTSVSTDTQYF.